Listed here is a single TCR beta chain. What it recognizes is unknown. The sample comes from a study of cytomegalovirus exposure and HLA in healthy donors. About the research overall: The study's early data release held about 85 million unique TCRs from HLA-typed donors.

Both 60 Vbeta primers and 13 Jbeta primers went into the PCR. Using immunoSEQ multiplex PCR, the repertoire was profiled, and TCRdb retains in-frame clones only, with some absent. The data show about 97,000 clones, with 70% to 80% seen just once and roughly 9.6% held by the top ten. Germline CDR1 is SGHAT and CDR2 is FQNNGV. CDR3 length: 14 amino acids. V lost 2 bases, J lost 12 bases, and 10 bases stayed unmatched. Broader study findings: In a later analysis, a missense DCLRE1C variant was linked to TCR beta V- and J-gene trimming. When a later analysis was performed, an Asian-associated ancestry cluster reportedly had fewer N-insertions than the roughly 630-donor mean. A later look showed TCR association rates differing by HLA locus, highest for DRB1 and lowest for HLA-C.

The chain recombines TRBV11-2 with TRBJ2-7; the match to TRBD2 covers 10 bases. The TCR comes from a male donor in good health and CMV-seropositive. Sequenced input: PBMCs. CDR3 nucleotides: TGTGCCAGCAGCTTAAATTTAGCGGGAGGCGGGCGGTACTTC. Its translation is CASSLNLAGGGRYF.